These 11 T cell receptor beta chains were all obtained from the same sample, sequenced in a study of blood T cell repertoires in COVID-19. The assay was immunoSEQ multiplex PCR, and TCRdb's table has in-frame clones only and misses some. The sample includes some 85,000 clones, about 88% of them seen just once. The specimen sequenced was peripheral blood. Receptor source: a man in his fifties with acute or convalescent COVID-19.

This clone was seen only a few times. The CDR3, as DNA: TGCGCCAGCAGCCCAGACGGGTACGAGCAGTACGTC. It yields the protein CASSPDGYEQYV. The chain employs TRBV5-1 and TRBJ2-7; D unclear. Trimming removed 4 bases at V and 4 bases at J, with 9 bases between. This CDR3 region has 12 residues. Per germline, CDR1 SGHRS and CDR2 YFSETQ.

V is TRBV13 and J is TRBJ1-6; the D is unclear. With 0 bases removed from V and 10 bases from J, the gap between germline ends came to 10 bases. CDR3 size: 14 residues. Germline assignment: CDR1 PRHDT and CDR2 FYEKMQ (reference sequence). The chain's CDR3 is CASSLGGSRSPLHF. The CDR3 coding sequence is TGTGCCAGCAGCTTAGGTGGGAGTAGATCACCCCTCCACTTT.

This sequence joins TRBV28 and TRBJ1-2; D is unclear. Germline values: CDR1 MDHEN, CDR2 SYDVKM. The length of the CDR3 is 11 residues. Trimming removed 5 bases at V and 8 bases at J, with 9 bases between. As DNA, the CDR3 is TGTGCCAGCAGTCTCGGGTTGGGCTACACCTTC. It is translated as CASSLGLGYTF.

The chain's CDR3 is CASSDRGRPDEKLFF. The CDR3 nucleotides read TGTGCCAGCAGCGACAGGGGGCGCCCGGATGAAAAACTGTTTTTT. J is TRBJ1-4 and V is TRBV7-2; 10 bases line up with TRBD1. The V gene end was trimmed by 5 bases and the J gene end by 6 bases; junction bases not matched to a gene: 6. The CDR3 contains 15 residues. Per germline, CDR1 SGHTA and CDR2 FQGNSA.

The chain links TRBV29-1 to TRBJ2-5; TRBD2 agrees at 10 bases. Per the germline V gene, CDR1 is SQVTM and CDR2 is ANQGSEA. CDR3 length: 13 residues. After removal of 8 bases from V and 6 bases from J, the junction contained 9 bases not matched to a gene. CDR3 sequence (DNA): TGCAGCTTAAGGGCTAGCGGGGGTAAGACCCAGTACTTC. Translation: CSLRASGGKTQYF.

The V and J genes are TRBV30 and TRBJ1-5; D call uncertain. CDR1 GTSNPN and CDR2 SVGIG come from the germline V gene (reference sequence). Trimming took 5 bases from V and 2 from J, leaving 10 bases between them. The CDR3 runs 13 residues. The CDR3 is CAWGLQGNQPQHF. CDR3 sequence (DNA): TGTGCCTGGGGCCTCCAGGGCAATCAGCCCCAGCATTTT.

The chain has TRBV2 and TRBJ1-6; 7 bases are a match to TRBD1. The CDR3 consists of 13 residues. Germline CDR1 SNHLY, CDR2 FYNNEI. J lost 11 bases, V lost 7 bases, and 8 bases had no gene match. CDR3 region: CASKNRDSAPLHF. The CDR3 DNA reads TGTGCCAGCAAAAACCGGGACAGCGCACCCCTCCACTTT.

This chain uses TRBV5-6 with TRBJ2-5; the match to TRBD1 covers 10 bases. Germline V gene lookup returns CDR1 SGHDT and CDR2 YYEEEE. Trimming took 3 bases from V and 5 from J; bases not matched to a gene: 13. The CDR3 is 17 amino acids. The CDR3 DNA reads as TGTGCCAGCAGCTGGCTTAAAGGCGACAGGGGGCGGGAGACCCAGTACTTC. This gives the protein CASSWLKGDRGRETQYF.

V gene TRBV9 combines with J gene TRBJ2-7; D uncertain. There are 13 residues in the CDR3. Between the trimmed V and J ends, which lost 1 base and 4 bases, there was a span of 9 bases. Germline V lookup: CDR1 SGDLS, CDR2 YYNGEE. The CDR3 sequence: CASSVSTGYEQYF. CDR3 in DNA: TGTGCCAGCAGCGTATCAACCGGGTACGAGCAGTACTTC.

The V gene is TRBV2, the J gene TRBJ2-2; 7 nucleotides match TRBD1. This CDR3 is 14 amino acids long. V shed 6 bases and J 0 bases; nucleotides not matched to a gene: 1. Germline V lookup: CDR1 SNHLY, CDR2 FYNNEI. CDR3 protein: CASRDRPNTGELFF. The DNA of the CDR3 is TGTGCCAGCAGGGACAGGCCGAACACCGGGGAGCTGTTTTTT.

This chain connects TRBV3-1 (or the pseudogene TRBV3-2) to TRBJ1-3, with 9 positions matching TRBD1. Germline V CDR1 and CDR2: LGHDT, YNNKEL (reference sequence). Trimming took 4 bases from V and 3 from J; bases not matched to a gene: 7. The CDR3 totals 16 residues. The CDR3 DNA sequence: TGTGCCAGCAGCCTTCCGGGACAGGGCTTTGGAAACACCATATATTTT. This sequence encodes CASSLPGQGFGNTIYF.